One and the same sample provided the 5 T cell receptor beta chains below, sequenced in a study of human T cells and chemical hapten exposure. TCRdb re-called the RACE reads through MiXCR, storing one row per CDR3 protein. The sample carries 250,000 or so distinct CDR3 sequences, 8.6% recorded once. Stated time point: pre-sensitization, week 0. Documented treatment: therapeutic diphenylcyclopropenone sensitization with weekly scalp DPC. The material was whole blood, obtained in connection with sensitization to the hapten diphenylcyclopropenone (DPC). These receptors all stem from a middle-aged woman with alopecia areata. Some clones in this sample may be carry-over from other donors' samples.

The chain couples TRBV4-2 to TRBJ1-4; D is possibly TRBD1 (5 bases). The CDR3 sequence is 15 residues long. Germline V CDR1 and CDR2: LGHNA, YNFKEQ. V dropped 2 bases and J dropped 4 bases, with 11 bases sitting between them. As DNA, the CDR3 is TGTGCCAGCAGCCAACCCAGCGGGGGTAATGAAAAACTGTTTTTT. This sequence encodes CASSQPSGGNEKLFF.

In this sample, this clonotype turned up a few times. The V call is TRBV10-3, the J call TRBJ1-4; no definite D call. The germline CDR1 and CDR2 sequences are ENHRY and SYGVKD. The CDR3 is made up of 13 amino acids. V shed 8 bases and J shed 6 bases, with 13 bases lying between them. The CDR3 DNA is TGTGCCATCTCTCGGGGTGTCGATGAAAAACTGTTTTTT. Its protein product is CAISRGVDEKLFF.

The gene calls are TRBV6-5 and TRBJ2-7; TRBD1 matches 9 bases. This CDR3 is built from 15 residues. Germline values: CDR1 MNHEY, CDR2 SVGAGI. V was clipped by 0 bases and J by 3 bases; unmatched bases: 3. In DNA, the CDR3 is TGTGCCAGCAGTTACTCGGTGGGACAGGGCTACGAGCAGTACTTC. This codes for CASSYSVGQGYEQYF.

V usage is TRBV7-9 and J usage is TRBJ2-1; weak D call: TRBD1 (6 bases). The CDR3 sequence is 16 residues long. Deletions cut 5 bases from V and 0 bases from J, with 14 bases between. The germline V gene encodes CDR1 SEHNR and CDR2 FQNEAQ (reference sequence). CDR3 sequence (DNA): TGTGCCAGCAGCCGGAACAGGGAAAGCTCCTACAATGAGCAGTTCTTC. It is translated as CASSRNRESSYNEQFF.

This clonotype was counted between two and nine times. The CDR3 coding sequence is TGCAGCGTTGGAAAGGGAAAGGAGACCCAGTACTTC. It is translated as CSVGKGKETQYF. The V call is TRBV29-1, the J call TRBJ2-5, with D uncertain. Trimming took 4 bases from V and 5 from J, leaving 11 bases between them. The germline CDR1 and CDR2 sequences are SQVTM and ANQGSEA. The CDR3 is 12 residues long.